The sequence of this T cell receptor beta chain was determined in a study of tumor-infiltrating lymphocytes in primary liver carcinoma. It was unsorted whole blood that yielded blood RNA, and germline DNA was also extracted. The CDR3 contains 16 residues. Germline CDR1 and CDR2: SGHAT and FQNNGV. With a constant-region primer, TCR beta cDNA was made from approximately 500 ng of total RNA. What produced the TCR beta libraries was three nested multiplex PCR rounds using slightly modified ARM-PCR. The first two PCR rounds used TRBV1-TRBV30 primers with a Cbeta primer, 10 cycles each. TCRdb re-called the multiplex PCR reads through MiXCR, storing one row per CDR3 protein. The data contain 180,000 or so distinct CDR3 sequences, less than 65% of them singletons. Notes on this clonotype: This may come from a read error, since a much larger clone is one base off.

Sequences were obtained from peripheral blood. This clonotype was sampled from a man in his forties with primary liver carcinoma and hepatitis B virus infection. The chain couples TRBV11-2 to TRBJ2-4, with 11 bases lining up with TRBD1. The CDR3 DNA sequence: TGTGTCAGCACCATAATAGGACAGGGGGCAGGGAACATTCAGTACTTC. This codes for CVSTIIGQGAGNIQYF.